These 14 T cell receptor beta chains originate from one sample sequenced in a study of cytotoxic CD8 clonotypes in ibrutinib-treated CLL. Clones were read by immunoSEQ multiplex PCR, and TCRdb kept only the in-frame ones, dropping some. The data hold more than 110,000 clones, with about three quarters observed a single time. This specimen was PBMCs, taken after 24 months of ibrutinib treatment. Receptors originate from a human donor with chronic lymphocytic leukemia.

The chain employs TRBV28 and TRBJ2-7; 10 bases fit TRBD1. The CDR3 runs to 15 residues. With V trimmed by 2 bases and J by 6 bases, 7 bases remained unmatched. Germline assignment: CDR1 MDHEN and CDR2 SYDVKM. Here the CDR3 reads CASSLGGQGFLEQYF. The CDR3 bases are TGTGCCAGCAGTTTAGGGGGACAGGGGTTCCTCGAGCAGTACTTC.

V and J are TRBV18 and TRBJ1-5; D gene unclear. V gave up 2 bases and J gave up 3 bases, with 8 bases separating them. The CDR3 loop spans 14 amino acids. Germline CDR1 reads KGHSH; CDR2 reads LQKENI. For the CDR3, the DNA is TGTGCCAGCTCACCAGGGGTGGACAATCAGCCCCAGCATTTT. This sequence encodes CASSPGVDNQPQHF. The full variable domain, completed using reference TRBV18 and TRBJ1-5, is NAGVMQNPRHLVRRRGQEARLRCSPMKGHSHVYWYRQLPEEGLKFMVYLQKENIIDESGMPKERFSAEFPKEGPSILRIQQVVRGDSAAYFCASSPGVDNQPQHFGDGTRLSIL.

This chain joins TRBV7-8 and TRBJ2-7; 8 nucleotides align to TRBD2. Germline V gives CDR1 SGHVS, CDR2 FQNEAQ. V trimming: 2 bases; J trimming: 0 bases; junction bases outside the gene matches: 6. This CDR3 region has 16 residues. CDR3 bases: TGTGCCAGCAGCTTACGGGAGGGGTCCCCCTCCTACGAGCAGTACTTC. This gives the protein CASSLREGSPSYEQYF.

The rearrangement joins TRBV5-6 to TRBJ1-5; TRBD1 matches 7 bases. The CDR3 runs 14 residues. J lost 2 bases, V lost 2 bases, and 1 base had no gene match. In germline, CDR1 is SGHDT, CDR2 YYEEEE. For the CDR3, the DNA is TGTGCCAGCAGCTTCGGACAGGGCAATCAGCCCCAGCATTTT. Amino acid sequence: CASSFGQGNQPQHF. Full variable domain (rest looked up from reference TRBV5-6 and TRBJ1-5): DAGVTQSPTHLIKTRGQQVTLRCSPKSGHDTVSWYQQALGQGPQFIFQYYEEEERQRGNFPDRFSGHQFPNYSSELNVNALLLGDSALYLCASSFGQGNQPQHFGDGTRLSIL.

The chain links TRBV28 to TRBJ2-5, with 7 bases identical to TRBD1. Germline V gene sequence: CDR1 MDHEN, CDR2 SYDVKM. V lost 5 bases and J lost 7; bases outside the gene matches: 4. The CDR3 is 12 amino acids. As DNA, the CDR3 is TGTGCCAGCAGTGACAGGGTGGGGACCCAGTACTTC. It is translated as CASSDRVGTQYF.

This clone was seen just once. V gene TRBV5-1 combines with J gene TRBJ1-1; tentatively, D is TRBD1 (5 bases). Trimming removed 2 bases at V and 4 bases at J, with 9 bases between. The CDR3 loop spans 13 amino acids. Germline CDR1 reads SGHRS; CDR2 reads YFSETQ. The CDR3 coding sequence is TGCGCCAGCAGCTTTCAGGGAGGCACTGAAGCTTTCTTT. Its translation: CASSFQGGTEAFF.

The V call is TRBV4-1, the J call TRBJ2-1; 16 positions match TRBD2. V shed 0 bases and J 0 bases; nucleotides not matched to a gene: 2. CDR1 and CDR2 from the germline V gene are MGHRA and YSYEKL. The CDR3 is made up of 19 amino acids. CDR3 sequence: CASSQDGTSGGGSYNEQFF. The CDR3 nucleotides read TGCGCCAGCAGCCAAGATGGGACTAGCGGGGGGGGCTCCTACAATGAGCAGTTCTTC.

This rearrangement joins TRBV11-2 to TRBJ2-7, with TRBD2 matching over 14 bases. The CDR3 is 15 amino acids. Trimming took 4 bases from V and 6 from J; bases not matched to a gene: 5. CDR1 and CDR2 (germline): SGHAT, FQNNGV. CDR3 nucleotide sequence: TGTGCCAGCAGCTCCCAGGGACTAGCGGGAGCCGAGCAGTACTTC. Amino acid sequence: CASSSQGLAGAEQYF.

The chain combines TRBV5-6 with TRBJ2-7, with D perhaps being TRBD1 or TRBD2 (6 bases each). The CDR3 length is 14 residues. The germline V gene has CDR1 SGHDT and CDR2 YYEEEE. Trimming shortened V by 1 base and J by 3 bases, and 11 bases separated the two germline ends. The CDR3: CASSLWGAGYEQYF. Written as DNA, the CDR3 is TGTGCCAGCAGCTTGTGGGGGGCCGGCTACGAGCAGTACTTC.

This chain connects TRBV4-3 to TRBJ2-7; 7 positions agree with TRBD1. From germline, CDR1 is LGHNA and CDR2 YSLEER. This CDR3 is built from 15 residues. The V segment lost 0 bases and the J segment 3 bases; nucleotides outside the gene matches: 5. CDR3 sequence reads: CASSQDQTGVYEQYF. The CDR3 DNA is TGCGCCAGCAGCCAAGACCAAACAGGGGTCTACGAGCAGTACTTC.

This chain uses TRBV5-1 with TRBJ2-1, with 10 bases fitting TRBD2. The junction had 7 bases not matched to a gene; V was cut back by 1 base and J by 6 bases. Germline CDR1 SGHRS, CDR2 YFSETQ. The CDR3 totals 16 residues. The CDR3 loop reads CASSLLAGESGNEQFF. CDR3 sequence (DNA): TGCGCCAGCAGCTTGCTAGCGGGAGAATCCGGCAATGAGCAGTTCTTC.

The J gene is TRBJ1-5, the V gene TRBV19; D is unresolved. The CDR3 sequence is 13 residues long. V lost 5 bases, J lost 2 bases, and 7 bases lay in between. Per the germline V gene, CDR1 is LNHDA and CDR2 is SQIVND (reference sequence). DNA for the CDR3: TGTGCCAGTAGTCTGGACCGCAATCAGCCCCAGCATTTT. This gives the protein CASSLDRNQPQHF.

The chain links TRBV10-3 to TRBJ2-7; the match to TRBD1 covers 10 bases. Germline V gene sequence: CDR1 ENHRY, CDR2 SYGVKD. V shed 6 bases, J shed 6 bases, and the junction held 11 bases outside the gene matches. The CDR3 sequence is 15 residues long. The CDR3 nucleotides read TGTGCCATCAGGCGAGGGACAGGGGCGGAGGCCGAGCAGTACTTC. This translates into CAIRRGTGAEAEQYF.

V usage is TRBV7-6 and J usage is TRBJ1-1, with D possibly TRBD1 on 5 matching bases. The CDR3 consists of 14 residues. V gave up 5 bases and J gave up 4 bases, with 14 bases separating them. Germline V gene lookup returns CDR1 SGHVS and CDR2 FNYEAQ. The CDR3 region has the DNA TGTGCCAGCAGCCCAAGTACTGGGGGCACTGAAGCTTTCTTT. Amino acids: CASSPSTGGTEAFF.